The sequence of this T cell receptor beta chain was determined in a study of molecular identifiers for immune sequencing clone quantification. Germline loops: CDR1 ENHRY, CDR2 SYGVKD. This CDR3 region has 19 residues. Losses at the gene ends were 0 bases for V and 3 bases for J; bases not matched to a gene: 15. This clonotype has only a few counts. TCRdb called the PCR reads again in MiXCR, with one record for every CDR3 protein. The sample shows around 300,000 distinct CDR3 sequences, 24% of them seen only once. The source of this sequence is a human donor in good health. Some libraries in this study had Jurkat cell RNA spiked in. The gene calls are TRBV10-3 and TRBJ2-3; TRBD1 matches at 7 bases. The sample was naive CD8+ T cells from blood, with Jurkat cell RNA spiked in. Subset meaning: FACS-sorted CD8+CD4-CCR7+CD45RA+ naive T cells. The CDR3 sequence: CAISESLLDRVFVTDTQYF. As DNA, the CDR3 is TGTGCCATCAGTGAGTCACTCTTAGACAGGGTCTTCGTTACAGATACGCAGTATTTT.